The T cell receptor beta chain under discussion was sequenced for a study of blood T cells in healthy people across ages. Broader study findings: Observed TCR beta diversity showed a strong correlation with the percentage of naive T cells as measured by flow cytometry. Higher diversity, along with more naive CD4+ cells, distinguished long-lived donors from aged donors.

Isolation of PBMCs gave at least 7 million cells per sample. This clonotype was seen only a few times. Its antigen is currently unknown. Using a J-beta primer mix together with a sample-barcoded 5' primer, a second PCR was run for about 6 to 11 cycles. A template-switch adaptor containing 12 random nucleotides labeled each cDNA molecule. TCRdb re-called the 5' RACE reads through MiXCR, storing one row per CDR3 protein. The sample yields roughly 1,500,000 distinct CDR3 sequences, roughly 45% seen once. The germline V gene has CDR1 SGHKS and CDR2 YYEKEE (reference sequence). The CDR3 sequence is 18 residues long.

The chain recombines TRBV5-5 with TRBJ2-1; 11 positions agree with TRBD2. The DNA matches TRBJ2-7 better at its end, which makes the J call doubtful. Sequenced material: blood. This clonotype was sampled from a woman aged 18-30 years in good health. CDR3 nucleotide sequence: TGTGCCAGCAGCTTATATGTTAGCGGGGGGGCTCCATACAATGAGCAGTACTTC. As protein: CASSLYVSGGAPYNEQYF.